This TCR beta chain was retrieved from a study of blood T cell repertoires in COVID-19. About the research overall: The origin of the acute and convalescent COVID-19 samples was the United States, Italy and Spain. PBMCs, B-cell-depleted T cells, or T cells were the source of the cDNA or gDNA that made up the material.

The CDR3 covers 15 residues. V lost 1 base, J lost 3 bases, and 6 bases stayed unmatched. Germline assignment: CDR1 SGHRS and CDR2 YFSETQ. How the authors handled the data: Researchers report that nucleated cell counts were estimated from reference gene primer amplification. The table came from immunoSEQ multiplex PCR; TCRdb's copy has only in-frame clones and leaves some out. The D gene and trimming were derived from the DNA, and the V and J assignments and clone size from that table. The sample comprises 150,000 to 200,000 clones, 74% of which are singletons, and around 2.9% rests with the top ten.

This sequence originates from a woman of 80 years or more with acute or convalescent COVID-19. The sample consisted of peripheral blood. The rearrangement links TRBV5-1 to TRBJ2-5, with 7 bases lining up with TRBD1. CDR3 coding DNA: TGCGCCAGCAGCTTGAACAGGGGAGATGAAGAGACCCAGTACTTC. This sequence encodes CASSLNRGDEETQYF.